This TCR beta chain was identified in a study of T-cell reconstitution after alpha-beta-depleted transplantation in children. Concerning this clonotype itself: Its antigen is currently unknown. Possible read error: a much larger clone is one base away.

The study, taken as a whole, reports: Several patients had high TCRbeta diversity at day 60; it came from surviving recipient T cells and thymic progenitors. Approximately two months post-transplant, alpha-beta T cells reportedly originated from several hundred expanded graft clones. Among T cells one year after transplant, newly produced cells accounted for most counts and diversity.

CDR3 length equals 16 residues. The germline V gene encodes CDR1 LNHDA and CDR2 SQIVND (reference sequence). The TCRbeta library was prepared with unique molecular identifiers. TCRdb reprocessed the PCR reads with MiXCR, giving one entry per CDR3 protein. This sample has under 300,000 distinct CDR3 sequences, with 11% found just once. This TCR came from a male patient between 2 and 15 years old who had a stem cell transplant for chronic granulomatous disease, so the T cells may come from the graft donor. The source material was peripheral blood, sampled 180 days after TCRalphabeta/CD19-depleted stem cell transplant. The J gene is TRBJ1-1, the V gene TRBV19; D remains unclear. This CDR3 reads CPSTPGFRARLAEAFF. CDR3 nucleotide sequence: TGTCCCAGTACCCCAGGTTTTCGGGCCCGTTTGGCTGAAGCTTTCTTT.